This TCR beta chain is from a study of post-analysis software for immune sequencing data. Regarding the study as a whole: Under the F measure, samples that were prepared in one batch clustered strongly together. Those with multiple sclerosis, the patient group, showed significantly lower normalized Chao1 diversity than controls. Elevated frequency relative to controls characterized several TRBV segments in patients, TRBV5-6, TRBV5-1 and TRBV20-1 among them.

Each TCR beta cDNA library carried unique molecular identifiers. T cells numbering about 1 to 10 million gave rise to roughly 550,000 cDNA molecules. TCRdb reprocessed the PCR reads with MiXCR, giving one entry per CDR3 protein. The table shows over 150,000 distinct CDR3 sequences, with under 40% occurring only once. With V trimmed by 5 bases and J by 1 base, 14 bases remained unmatched. In germline, CDR1 is SNHLY, CDR2 FYNNEI. The CDR3 spans 18 residues. With respect to this clonotype: What it binds is not known.

V and J are TRBV2 and TRBJ2-5; 9 nucleotides agree with TRBD1. The receptor comes from a girl aged 10-17 years with multiple sclerosis. Specimen: blood, collected after autologous hematopoietic stem cell transplantation. The CDR3: CASSMTGTGRRAQETQYF. CDR3 DNA sequence: TGTGCCAGCAGTATGACCGGGACAGGGAGACGAGCCCAAGAGACCCAGTACTTC.